A selection of T cell receptor beta chains follows, all from one sample in a study of T cell responses to AZD1222 COVID-19 vaccine. Assay used: immunoSEQ multiplex PCR; TCRdb lists only in-frame clones, some missing. The sample has under 50,000 clones, about 90% seen once. The input for sequencing was peripheral blood, taken 28 days after the second AZD1222 dose. All receptors derive from an adult who received the AZD1222 COVID-19 vaccine. CDR3s include the opening cysteine and the closing phenylalanine or tryptophan. The D gene is left open where the match is weak. Clone size is stated in some rows and not others, as once, few, many or a class when expanded.

clone size: NA
D gene: NA
J gene: TRBJ2-7
V gene: TRBV20-1
CDR3 protein: CSARLSYEQYF
CDR3 DNA: TGCAGTGCTAGACTATCCTACGAGCAGTACTTC

clone size: once
D gene: NA
J gene: TRBJ1-1
V gene: TRBV6-2/TRBV6-3
CDR3 protein: CASSTQGLMNTEAFF
CDR3 DNA: TGTGCCAGCAGTACCCAGGGACTCATGAACACTGAAGCTTTCTTT

clone size: NA
D gene: TRBD2
J gene: TRBJ2-1
V gene: TRBV19
CDR3 protein: CASSVGLAGGFEQFF
CDR3 DNA: TGTGCCAGTAGTGTGGGACTAGCGGGAGGATTTGAGCAGTTCTTC

clone size: NA
D gene: TRBD1
J gene: TRBJ2-7
V gene: TRBV10-1
CDR3 protein: CASSGPPGQATYEQYF
CDR3 DNA: TGCGCCAGCAGTGGTCCACCGGGACAGGCCACCTACGAGCAGTACTTC

clone size: NA
D gene: NA
J gene: TRBJ2-3
V gene: TRBV20-1
CDR3 protein: CSAAFSDTQYF
CDR3 DNA: TGCAGTGCTGCCTTTTCGGATACGCAGTATTTT

clone size: NA
D gene: NA
J gene: TRBJ2-3
V gene: TRBV9
CDR3 protein: CASSVGGVDTQYF
CDR3 DNA: TGTGCCAGCAGCGTAGGCGGGGTGGATACGCAGTATTTT

clone size: NA
D gene: NA
J gene: TRBJ1-1
V gene: TRBV18
CDR3 protein: CASSATDKNTEAFF
CDR3 DNA: TGTGCCAGCTCAGCCACCGACAAGAACACTGAAGCTTTCTTT

clone size: NA
D gene: TRBD1
J gene: TRBJ1-1
V gene: TRBV3-1/TRBV3-2
CDR3 protein: CASSLRTGRTTEAFF
CDR3 DNA: TGTGCCAGCAGCCTGCGGACAGGGCGCACCACTGAAGCTTTCTTT

clone size: NA
D gene: TRBD2
J gene: TRBJ2-6
V gene: TRBV10-3
CDR3 protein: CATLKPTSGSSGANVLTF
CDR3 DNA: TGTGCCACCCTAAAACCGACTAGCGGGAGCTCAGGGGCCAACGTCCTGACTTTC

clone size: NA
D gene: TRBD1
J gene: TRBJ2-3
V gene: TRBV28
CDR3 protein: CASSTRTGGTDTQYF
CDR3 DNA: TGTGCCAGCAGTACCCGGACAGGGGGCACAGATACGCAGTATTTT

clone size: NA
D gene: NA
J gene: TRBJ1-5
V gene: TRBV18
CDR3 protein: CASQFQGQSNQPQHF
CDR3 DNA: TGTGCCAGCCAATTTCAGGGCCAGAGCAATCAGCCCCAGCATTTT

clone size: NA
D gene: TRBD2
J gene: TRBJ2-2
V gene: TRBV28
CDR3 protein: CASSPAWTGRRAGGRANTGELFF
CDR3 DNA: TGTGCCAGCAGTCCAGCTTGGACAGGGAGGAGAGCGGGAGGGCGAGCGAACACCGGGGAGCTGTTTTTT

clone size: NA
D gene: NA
J gene: TRBJ2-1
V gene: TRBV10-3
CDR3 protein: CATSTSYEQFF
CDR3 DNA: TGTGCCACCTCAACTAGTTATGAGCAGTTCTTC

clone size: NA
D gene: TRBD2
J gene: TRBJ2-5
V gene: TRBV5-1
CDR3 protein: CASSLGTSGAQETQYF
CDR3 DNA: TGCGCCAGCAGCTTGGGTACTAGCGGGGCTCAAGAGACCCAGTACTTC

clone size: NA
D gene: NA
J gene: TRBJ1-6
V gene: TRBV28
CDR3 protein: CASSFHNSPLHF
CDR3 DNA: TGTGCCAGCAGTTTCCATAATTCACCCCTCCACTTT

clone size: NA
D gene: NA
J gene: TRBJ2-1
V gene: TRBV5-1
CDR3 protein: CASSFPQGQKEQFF
CDR3 DNA: TGCGCCAGCAGCTTCCCACAGGGTCAGAAGGAGCAGTTCTTC

clone size: NA
D gene: NA
J gene: TRBJ1-3
V gene: TRBV25-1
CDR3 protein: CASRLDPGNTIYF
CDR3 DNA: TGTGCCAGCAGGTTGGACCCTGGAAACACCATATATTTT

clone size: NA
D gene: NA
J gene: TRBJ1-1
V gene: TRBV18
CDR3 protein: CASSPPEAWNTEAFF
CDR3 DNA: TGTGCCAGCTCACCACCCGAGGCATGGAACACTGAAGCTTTCTTT

clone size: once
D gene: TRBD2
J gene: TRBJ2-3
V gene: TRBV19
CDR3 protein: CASSMGGSRTDTQYF
CDR3 DNA: TGTGCCAGTAGTATGGGCGGGAGTCGAACAGATACGCAGTATTTT

clone size: once
D gene: NA
J gene: TRBJ1-2
V gene: TRBV12-3/TRBV12-4
CDR3 protein: CASSLIGNYGYTF
CDR3 DNA: TGTGCCAGCAGTTTGATCGGAAACTATGGCTACACCTTC

clone size: NA
D gene: NA
J gene: TRBJ2-7
V gene: TRBV5-1
CDR3 protein: CASSLAPGQGLYEQYF
CDR3 DNA: TGCGCCAGCAGCTTGGCCCCGGGGCAGGGCCTCTACGAGCAGTACTTC